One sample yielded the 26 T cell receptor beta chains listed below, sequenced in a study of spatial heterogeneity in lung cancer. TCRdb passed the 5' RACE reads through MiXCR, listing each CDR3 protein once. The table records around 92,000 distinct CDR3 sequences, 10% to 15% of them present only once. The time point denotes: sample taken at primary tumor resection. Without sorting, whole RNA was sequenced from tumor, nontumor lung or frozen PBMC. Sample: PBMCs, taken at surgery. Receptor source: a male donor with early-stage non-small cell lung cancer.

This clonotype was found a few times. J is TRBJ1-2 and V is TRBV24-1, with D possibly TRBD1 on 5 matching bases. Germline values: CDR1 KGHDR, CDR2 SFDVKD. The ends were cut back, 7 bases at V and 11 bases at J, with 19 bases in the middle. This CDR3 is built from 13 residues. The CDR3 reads CATSTPDKGTYTF. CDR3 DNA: TGTGCCACCAGCACTCCGGACAAGGGGACGTACACCTTC.

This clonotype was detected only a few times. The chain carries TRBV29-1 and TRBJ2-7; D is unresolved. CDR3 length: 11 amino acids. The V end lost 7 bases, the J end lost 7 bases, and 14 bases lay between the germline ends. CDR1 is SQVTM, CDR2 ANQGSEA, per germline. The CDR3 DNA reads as TGCAGCGCCCCTCAAGGCGGAGAGCAGTACTTC. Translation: CSAPQGGEQYF.

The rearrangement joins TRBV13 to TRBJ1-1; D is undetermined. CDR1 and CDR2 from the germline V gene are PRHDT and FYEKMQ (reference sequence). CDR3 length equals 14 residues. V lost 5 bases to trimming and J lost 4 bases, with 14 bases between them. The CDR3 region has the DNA TGTGCCAGCAGCCTTCCGGGGAGGGCCACTGAAGCTTTCTTT. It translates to CASSLPGRATEAFF.

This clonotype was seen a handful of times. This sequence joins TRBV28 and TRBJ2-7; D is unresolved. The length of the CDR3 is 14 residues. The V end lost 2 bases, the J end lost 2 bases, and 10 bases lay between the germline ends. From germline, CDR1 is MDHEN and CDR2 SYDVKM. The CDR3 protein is CASSLRLVPYEQYF. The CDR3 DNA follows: TGTGCCAGCAGTTTACGGCTTGTTCCCTACGAGCAGTACTTC. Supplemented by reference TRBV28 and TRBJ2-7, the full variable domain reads DVKVTQSSRYLVKRTGEKVFLECVQDMDHENMFWYRQDPGLGLRLIYFSYDVKMKEKGDIPEGYSVSREKKERFSLILESASTNQTSMYLCASSLRLVPYEQYFGPGTRLTVT.

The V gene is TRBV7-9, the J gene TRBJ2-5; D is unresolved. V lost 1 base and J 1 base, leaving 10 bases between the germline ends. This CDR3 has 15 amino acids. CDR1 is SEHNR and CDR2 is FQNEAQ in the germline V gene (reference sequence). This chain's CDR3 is CASSLGRWSQETQYF. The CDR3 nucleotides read TGTGCCAGCAGCTTAGGTCGGTGGTCCCAAGAGACCCAGTACTTC.

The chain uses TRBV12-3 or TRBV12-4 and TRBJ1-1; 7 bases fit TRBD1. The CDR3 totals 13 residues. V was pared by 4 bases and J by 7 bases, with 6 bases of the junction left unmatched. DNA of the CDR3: TGTGCCAGCAGTTCCCGACAGGGAGGTGAAGCTTTCTTT. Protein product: CASSSRQGGEAFF.

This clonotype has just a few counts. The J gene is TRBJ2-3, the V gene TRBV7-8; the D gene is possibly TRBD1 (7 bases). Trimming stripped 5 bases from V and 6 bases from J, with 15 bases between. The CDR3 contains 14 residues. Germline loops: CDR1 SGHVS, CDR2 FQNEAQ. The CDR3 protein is CASSGWRGPDTQYF. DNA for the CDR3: TGTGCCAGCAGCGGTTGGAGGGGGCCCGATACGCAGTATTTT.

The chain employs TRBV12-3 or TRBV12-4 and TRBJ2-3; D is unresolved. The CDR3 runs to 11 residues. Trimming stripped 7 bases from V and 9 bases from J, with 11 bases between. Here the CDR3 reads CASTWSETQYF. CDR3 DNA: TGTGCCAGCACCTGGTCCGAAACGCAGTATTTT.

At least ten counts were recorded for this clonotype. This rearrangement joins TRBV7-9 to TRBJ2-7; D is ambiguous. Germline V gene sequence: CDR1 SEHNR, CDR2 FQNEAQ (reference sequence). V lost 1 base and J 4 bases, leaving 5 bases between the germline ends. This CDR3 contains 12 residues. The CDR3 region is CASSLEVYEQYF. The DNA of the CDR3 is TGTGCCAGCAGCTTAGAGGTGTACGAGCAGTACTTC.

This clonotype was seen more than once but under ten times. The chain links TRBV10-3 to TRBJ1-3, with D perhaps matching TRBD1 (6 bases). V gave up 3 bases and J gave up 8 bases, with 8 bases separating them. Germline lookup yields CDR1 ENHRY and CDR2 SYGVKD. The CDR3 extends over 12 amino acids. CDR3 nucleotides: TGTGCCATCAGTGAACAGGGTTACACCATATATTTT. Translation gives CAISEQGYTIYF.

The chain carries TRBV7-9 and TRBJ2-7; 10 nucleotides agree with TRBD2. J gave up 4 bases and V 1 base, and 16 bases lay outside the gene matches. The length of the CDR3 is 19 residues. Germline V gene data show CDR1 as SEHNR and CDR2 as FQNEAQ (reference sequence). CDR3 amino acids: CASSLGASGSPAGTYEQYF. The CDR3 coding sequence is TGTGCCAGCAGCTTAGGGGCTAGCGGGAGTCCGGCGGGCACTTACGAGCAGTACTTC.

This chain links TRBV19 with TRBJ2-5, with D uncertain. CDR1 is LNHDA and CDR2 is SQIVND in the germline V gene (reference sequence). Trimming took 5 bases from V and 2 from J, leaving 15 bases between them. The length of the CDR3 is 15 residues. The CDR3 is CASSASGSIQETQYF. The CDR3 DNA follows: TGTGCCAGTAGTGCCTCCGGGTCGATTCAAGAGACCCAGTACTTC.

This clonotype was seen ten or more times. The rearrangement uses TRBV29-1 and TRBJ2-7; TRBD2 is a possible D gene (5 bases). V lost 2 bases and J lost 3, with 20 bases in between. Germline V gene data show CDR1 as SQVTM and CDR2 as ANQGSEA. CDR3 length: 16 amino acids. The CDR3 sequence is CSVEIGLGRGGYEQYF. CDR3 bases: TGCAGCGTTGAAATAGGATTGGGGAGAGGCGGCTACGAGCAGTACTTC.

In nucleotides, the CDR3 is TGTGCCAGCAGTTCTACGGGAGTTGGCACAGATACGCAGTATTTT. It specifies CASSSTGVGTDTQYF. This sequence joins TRBV7-3 and TRBJ2-3; D may be TRBD2 (6 bases). Germline CDR1 reads SGHTA; CDR2 reads FQGTGA. The CDR3 has 15 residues. V gave up 6 bases and J gave up 1 base, with 14 bases separating them.

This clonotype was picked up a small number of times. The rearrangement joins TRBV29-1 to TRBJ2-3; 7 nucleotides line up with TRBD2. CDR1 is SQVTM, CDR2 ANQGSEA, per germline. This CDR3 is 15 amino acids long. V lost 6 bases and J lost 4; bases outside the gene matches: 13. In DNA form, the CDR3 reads TGCAGCGTGGGGATGATGGCGGGAGTGGCAGATACGCAGTATTTT. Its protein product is CSVGMMAGVADTQYF.

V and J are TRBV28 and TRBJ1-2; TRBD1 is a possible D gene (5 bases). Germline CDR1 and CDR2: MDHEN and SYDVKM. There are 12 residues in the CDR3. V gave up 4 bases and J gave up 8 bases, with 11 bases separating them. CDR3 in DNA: TGTGCCAGCAGTTGGGGGGGTGGCGGCTACACCTTC. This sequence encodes CASSWGGGGYTF.

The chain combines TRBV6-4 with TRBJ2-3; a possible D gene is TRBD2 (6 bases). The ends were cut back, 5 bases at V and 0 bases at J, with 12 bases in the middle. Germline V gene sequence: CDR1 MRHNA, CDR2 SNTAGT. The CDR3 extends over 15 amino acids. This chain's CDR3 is CASSREIASTDTQYF. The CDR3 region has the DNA TGTGCCAGCAGTCGGGAGATTGCTAGCACAGATACGCAGTATTTT.

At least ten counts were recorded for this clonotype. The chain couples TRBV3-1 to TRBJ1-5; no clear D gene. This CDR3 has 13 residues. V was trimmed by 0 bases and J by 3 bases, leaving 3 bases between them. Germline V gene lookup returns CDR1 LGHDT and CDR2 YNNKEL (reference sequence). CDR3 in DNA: TGTGCCAGCAGCCAAGATTCCAATCAGCCCCAGCATTTT. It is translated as CASSQDSNQPQHF.

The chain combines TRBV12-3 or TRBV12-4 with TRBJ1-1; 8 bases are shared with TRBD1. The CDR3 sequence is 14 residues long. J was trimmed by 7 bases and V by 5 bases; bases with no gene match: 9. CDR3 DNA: TGTGCCAGCAGTCACCGGACAGGGAGGGGTGAAGCTTTCTTT. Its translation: CASSHRTGRGEAFF.

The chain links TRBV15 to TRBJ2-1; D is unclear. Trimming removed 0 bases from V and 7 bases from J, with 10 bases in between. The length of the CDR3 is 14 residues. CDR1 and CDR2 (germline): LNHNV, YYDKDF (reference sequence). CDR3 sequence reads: CATSRDPYGNEQFF. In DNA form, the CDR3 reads TGTGCCACCAGCAGAGATCCCTACGGGAATGAGCAGTTCTTC.

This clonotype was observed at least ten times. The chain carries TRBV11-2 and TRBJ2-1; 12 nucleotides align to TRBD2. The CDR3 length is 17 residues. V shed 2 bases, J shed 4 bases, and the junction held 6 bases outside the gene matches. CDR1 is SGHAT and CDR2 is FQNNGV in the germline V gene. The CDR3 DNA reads TGTGCCAGCAGCTTAACACTAGCGGGGGGCCAGTACAATGAGCAGTTCTTC. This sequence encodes CASSLTLAGGQYNEQFF.

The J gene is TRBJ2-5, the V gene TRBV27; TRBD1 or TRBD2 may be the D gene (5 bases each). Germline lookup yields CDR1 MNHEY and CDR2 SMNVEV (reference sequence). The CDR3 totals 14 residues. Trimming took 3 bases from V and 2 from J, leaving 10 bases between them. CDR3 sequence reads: CASSFWDEQETQYF. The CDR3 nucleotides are TGTGCCAGCAGTTTTTGGGACGAGCAAGAGACCCAGTACTTC.

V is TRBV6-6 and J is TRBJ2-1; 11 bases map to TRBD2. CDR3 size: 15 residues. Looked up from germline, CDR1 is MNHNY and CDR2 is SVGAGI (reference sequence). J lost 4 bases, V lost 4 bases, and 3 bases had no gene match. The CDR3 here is CASSLAGGGYNEQFF. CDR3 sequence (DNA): TGTGCCAGCAGTTTAGCGGGAGGGGGGTACAATGAGCAGTTCTTC.

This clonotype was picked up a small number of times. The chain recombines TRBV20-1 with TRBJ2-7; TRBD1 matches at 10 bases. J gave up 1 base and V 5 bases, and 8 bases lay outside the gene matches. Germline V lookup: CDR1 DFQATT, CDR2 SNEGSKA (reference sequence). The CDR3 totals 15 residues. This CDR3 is CSARGQGGRSYEQYF. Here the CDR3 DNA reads TGCAGTGCTCGAGGACAGGGGGGTCGATCCTACGAGCAGTACTTC.

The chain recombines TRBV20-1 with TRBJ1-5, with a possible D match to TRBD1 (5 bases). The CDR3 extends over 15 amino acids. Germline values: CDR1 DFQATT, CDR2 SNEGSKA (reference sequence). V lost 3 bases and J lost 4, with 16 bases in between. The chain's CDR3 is CSASVGRVGNQPQHF. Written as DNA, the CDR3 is TGCAGTGCTAGTGTAGGCAGGGTGGGTAATCAGCCCCAGCATTTT.

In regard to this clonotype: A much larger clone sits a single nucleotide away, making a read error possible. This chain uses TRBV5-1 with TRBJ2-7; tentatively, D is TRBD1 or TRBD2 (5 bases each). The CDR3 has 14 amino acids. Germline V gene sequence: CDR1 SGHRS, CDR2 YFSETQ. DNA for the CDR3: TGCGCCAGCAGCTTCCGAGGGACCTCCTACGTGCAGTACTTC. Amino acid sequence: CASSFRGTSYVQYF.